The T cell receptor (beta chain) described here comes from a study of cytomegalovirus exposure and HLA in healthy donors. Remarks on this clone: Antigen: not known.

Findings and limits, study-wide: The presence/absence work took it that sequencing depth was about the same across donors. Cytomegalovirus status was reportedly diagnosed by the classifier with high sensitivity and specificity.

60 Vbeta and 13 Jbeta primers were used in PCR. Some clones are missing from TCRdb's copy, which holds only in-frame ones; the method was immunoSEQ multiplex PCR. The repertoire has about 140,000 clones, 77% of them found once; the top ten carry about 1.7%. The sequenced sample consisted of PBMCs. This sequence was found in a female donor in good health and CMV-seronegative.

This CDR3 reads CASSQEGGGNTEAFF. CDR3 DNA: TGTGCCAGCAGCCAAGAGGGTGGCGGGAACACTGAAGCTTTCTTT. The chain joins TRBV13 to TRBJ1-1, with D hard to call. V was cut by 5 bases and J by 1 base, with 14 bases left in between. Germline CDR1 reads PRHDT; CDR2 reads FYEKMQ (reference sequence). The CDR3 runs to 15 residues.